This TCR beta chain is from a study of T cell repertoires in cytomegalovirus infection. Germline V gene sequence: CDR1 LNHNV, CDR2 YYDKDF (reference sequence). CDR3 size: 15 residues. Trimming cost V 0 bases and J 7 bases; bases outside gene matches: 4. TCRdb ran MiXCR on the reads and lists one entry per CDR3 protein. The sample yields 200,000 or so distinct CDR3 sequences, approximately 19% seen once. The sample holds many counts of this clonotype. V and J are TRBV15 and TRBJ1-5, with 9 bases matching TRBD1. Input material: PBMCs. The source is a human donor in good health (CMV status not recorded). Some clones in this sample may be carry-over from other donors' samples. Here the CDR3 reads CATSRDLGQGQPQHF. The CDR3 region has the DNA TGTGCCACCAGCAGAGACCTCGGACAGGGGCAGCCCCAGCATTTT.